The 21 T cell receptor delta chains below come from one sample, sequenced in a study of gamma-delta chains in newborns, infants, children. TCRdb ran CATT on the reads. The sample yields 6,100 or so delta-chain clones, approximately 1.9% seen once. The sample comprised blood. The origin of the receptors is a child who was a newborn, infant or young child, either healthy, febrile or measles-vaccinated (not recorded which).

As regards this clone: TCRdb pairs this DNA with a much larger clone's protein that differs at residue 16, likely a read error; the protein shown was translated from the DNA. The chain joins TRDV2 to TRDJ3, with D possibly being TRDD3 (5 bases). This CDR3 contains 18 residues. Germline lookup yields CDR1 GEAIGNYY and CDR2 EKD. CDR3: CACDTRGLPSWDTRQTFF. CDR3 nucleotides: TGTGCCTGTGACACCAGGGGGCTGCCGTCCTGGGACACCCGACAGACGTTTTTC.

As for this clone: The protein in TCRdb stems from a much larger clone and differs at residue 4 from this DNA's translation, likely a read error; here the protein is translated from the DNA. This sequence joins TRDV2 and TRDJ3; the match to TRDD3 covers 10 bases. Germline V gene sequence: CDR1 GEAIGNYY, CDR2 EKD. The CDR3 sequence is 18 residues long. The CDR3 here is CACGTGGYASWDTRQMFF. The CDR3 DNA reads TGTGCCTGTGGCACCGGGGGATACGCCTCCTGGGACACCCGACAGATGTTTTTC.

This clone is labeled as medium-sized. This chain links TRDV2 with TRDJ2, with TRDD3 identical over 12 bases. Trimming took 0 bases from V and 4 from J; bases not matched to a gene: 8. The CDR3 runs 18 residues. Germline CDR1 GEAIGNYY, CDR2 EKD. CDR3 in amino acids: CACDTVGTGGYWTAQLFF. CDR3 nucleotide sequence: TGTGCCTGTGACACCGTGGGGACTGGGGGATACTGGACAGCACAACTCTTCTTT.

About this clone: Since a much larger clone is just one base distant, this may be a read error. Other DNA sequences in this specimen translate into the identical CDR3. DNA of the CDR3: TGTGCCTGTGACACTGCAGGTCGGGGACTGAGCTCCTGGGACACCCGACAGATGTTTTTC. Its translation is CACDTAGRGLSSWDTRQMFF. The J gene is TRDJ3, the V gene TRDV2, with a tentative D call TRDD3 (5 bases). Germline V lookup: CDR1 GEAIGNYY, CDR2 EKD. The CDR3 extends over 20 amino acids. V lost 1 base and J 0 bases, leaving 18 bases between the germline ends.

This clone has only a few counts. A far more abundant clone sits one base away, making this likely a read error. This specimen includes other DNA sequences encoding the same CDR3. This chain links TRDV2 with TRDJ3, with 7 bases matching TRDD3. V shed 0 bases and J 1 base; nucleotides not matched to a gene: 5. The CDR3 length is 18 residues. Germline-derived CDR1 and CDR2 are GEAIGNYY and EKD. CDR3: CACDTLLGSSWDTRQMFF. DNA for the CDR3: TGTGCCTGTGACACCTTACTGGGGAGTTCCTGGGACACCCGACAGATGTTTTTC.

Worth noting for this clone: TCRdb assigns this DNA the protein of a much larger clone, which departs from its translation at residue 12; this likely reflects a read error, and the protein shown comes from translating the DNA. The V call is TRDV2, the J call TRDJ3; 8 bases are shared with TRDD3. The CDR3 loop spans 18 amino acids. In germline, CDR1 is GEAIGNYY, CDR2 EKD. Here the CDR3 DNA reads TGTGCCTGTGACACCGGCTGGGGGAGCTCCTGGAACACCCGACAGATGTTTTTC. Encoded protein: CACDTGWGSSWNTRQMFF.

With regard to this clone: The protein held in TCRdb is that of a much larger clone and does not match this DNA's translation at residue 9, likely because of a read error; the protein shown is translated from the DNA. The V gene is TRDV2, the J gene TRDJ3; 11 nucleotides line up with TRDD3. V lost 3 bases, J lost 3 bases, and 6 bases stayed unmatched. CDR3 length: 18 residues. Germline V CDR1 and CDR2: GEAIGNYY, EKD. The CDR3 is CACDPLGDKRWDTRQMFF. The CDR3 DNA follows: TGTGCCTGTGACCCACTGGGGGATAAGCGCTGGGACACCCGACAGATGTTTTTC.

By share, this clone ranks as medium-sized (0.01 to 0.1%). The sample carries other DNA sequences with the same CDR3. The chain is built from TRDV2 and TRDJ3; D is unresolved. V was shortened by 1 base and J by 0 bases, with 9 bases between the two germline ends. The CDR3 contains 17 residues. In germline, CDR1 is GEAIGNYY, CDR2 EKD. The CDR3, as DNA: TGTGCCTGTGACACATACTCGGACTCCTGGGACACCCGACAGATGTTTTTC. It yields the protein CACDTYSDSWDTRQMFF.

This clone qualifies as large. Other DNA sequences in the same sample also yield this CDR3. The rearrangement joins TRDV2 to TRDJ3; 11 positions agree with TRDD3. The CDR3 contains 18 residues. J was trimmed by 0 bases and V by 1 base; bases with no gene match: 1. Germline CDR1 GEAIGNYY, CDR2 EKD. Here the CDR3 reads CACDTGGYGSWDTRQMFF. The CDR3 DNA reads TGTGCCTGTGACACTGGGGGATACGGCTCCTGGGACACCCGACAGATGTTTTTC.

This clone is labeled medium-sized. The same CDR3 also results from other DNA sequences found in this sample. The gene calls are TRDV2 and TRDJ3, with D possibly TRDD3 on 6 matching bases. This CDR3 is 22 amino acids long. The V and J ends lost 3 bases and 0 bases respectively, with 26 bases between them. CDR1 is GEAIGNYY and CDR2 is EKD in the germline V gene. As DNA, the CDR3 is TGTGCCTGTGACCGGATGGATGTCCGGGGATTCCCGAGCTCCTGGGACACCCGACAGATGTTTTTC. Its translation is CACDRMDVRGFPSSWDTRQMFF.

This clone ranks as medium-sized (0.01 to 0.1%). This chain connects TRDV2 to TRDJ3; TRDD3 agrees at 12 bases. Germline V CDR1 and CDR2: GEAIGNYY, EKD. V was clipped by 3 bases and J by 2 bases; unmatched bases: 10. The CDR3 runs 20 residues. CDR3: CACDATGGYSATWDTRQMFF. The CDR3, as DNA: TGTGCCTGTGACGCTACTGGGGGATACAGTGCTACCTGGGACACCCGACAGATGTTTTTC.

Regarding this clone: Translating the DNA gives a protein that differs from the TCRdb entry at residue 9; the protein shown here is that DNA translation. The same CDR3 also results from other DNA sequences found in this sample. This chain joins TRDV2 and TRDJ3, with unresolved D. The V gene's germline CDR1 is GEAIGNYY and CDR2 EKD. Trimming cost V 0 bases and J 0 bases, with 11 bases left between them. This CDR3 comprises 18 residues. The chain's CDR3 is CACDTGGPSSWDTRQMFF. The CDR3 DNA follows: TGTGCCTGTGACACCGGAGGGCCATCCTCCTGGGACACCCGACAGATGTTTTTC.

This clone is labeled large (0.1 to 1%). The sample holds other DNA sequences that translate to the same CDR3. The chain joins TRDV2 to TRDJ3; 10 bases map to TRDD3. The CDR3 covers 18 residues. CDR1 and CDR2 from the germline V gene are GEAIGNYY and EKD. Trimming removed 0 bases from V and 0 bases from J; junction bases left unmatched: 1. CDR3 amino acids: CACDTGGYASWDTRQMFF. For the CDR3, the DNA is TGTGCCTGTGACACCGGGGGATACGCCTCCTGGGACACCCGACAGATGTTTTTC.

This clone was seen a handful of times. Given a much more abundant clone one base away, this may be a read error. Distinct nucleotide sequences in the sample also encode this CDR3. The rearrangement joins TRDV2 to TRDJ3; 12 bases are a match to TRDD3. Germline V gene sequence: CDR1 GEAIGNYY, CDR2 EKD. This CDR3 comprises 19 residues. CDR3 amino acids: CACDHVLGDTTWDTRQMFF. The CDR3 nucleotides are TGTGCCTGTGACCATGTACTGGGGGATACCACCTGGGACACCCGGCAGATGTTTTTC.

This clone has at least ten counts. With a far larger clone one base away, a read error is the likely cause. V and J are TRDV2 and TRDJ3; 11 bases match TRDD3. This CDR3 is 18 amino acids long. Germline V gives CDR1 GEAIGNYY, CDR2 EKD. The CDR3 is CARDSTGGYSWDTRQMFF. Here the CDR3 DNA reads TGTGCCCGTGACAGTACTGGGGGATACTCCTGGGACACCCGACAGATGTTTTTC.

The sample holds a few counts of this clone. V and J are TRDV2 and TRDJ2, with 12 bases lining up with TRDD3. This CDR3 has 18 residues. In germline, CDR1 is GEAIGNYY, CDR2 EKD. The trim removed 3 bases at V and 0 bases at J, leaving 7 bases unmatched. The CDR3 sequence is CACDQNWGIQALTAQLFF. The CDR3 DNA sequence: TGTGCCTGTGACCAAAACTGGGGGATACAAGCTTTGACAGCACAACTCTTCTTT.

Relative to its sample, this clone is medium-sized. The same CDR3 can be traced to other DNA sequences in this sample. This chain connects TRDV2 to TRDJ3, with 11 bases lining up with TRDD3. CDR1 is GEAIGNYY, CDR2 EKD, per germline. V lost 0 bases, J lost 1 base, and 1 base stayed unmatched. The CDR3 contains 18 residues. The chain's CDR3 is CACDTWGIRSWDTRQMFF. As DNA, the CDR3 is TGTGCCTGTGACACCTGGGGGATACGTTCCTGGGACACCCGACAGATGTTTTTC.

This clone was seen only a few times. TCRdb assigns this DNA the protein of a much larger clone, which departs from its translation at residue 8; this likely reflects a read error, and the protein shown comes from translating the DNA. The sample has other DNA sequences that encode this CDR3 too. The V gene is TRDV2, the J gene TRDJ3; TRDD3 aligns across 7 bases. Germline V lookup: CDR1 GEAIGNYY, CDR2 EKD. This CDR3 comprises 18 residues. V lost 0 bases and J lost 1; bases outside the gene matches: 5. CDR3 sequence: CACDTGGSFSWDTRQMFF. CDR3 DNA sequence: TGTGCCTGTGACACCGGGGGATCTTTTTCCTGGGACACCCGACAGATGTTTTTC.

In its sample, this clone was seen a few times. The TCRdb protein comes from a much larger clone and disagrees with this DNA's translation at residue 9, likely due to a read error; the protein given here is derived from the DNA. The chain employs TRAV29/DV5 and TRDJ1; 9 bases match TRDD3. There are 13 residues in the CDR3. J lost 5 bases, V lost 0 bases, and 2 bases had no gene match. Per the germline V gene, CDR1 is NSMFDY and CDR2 is ISSIKDK. The CDR3 DNA reads as TGTGCAGCAAGCGCGCTGGGGGATGATAAACTCATCTTT. Translated: CAASALGDDKLIF.

This clone is medium-sized (0.01 to 0.1%) within its sample. At the DNA level, this CDR3 is encoded by other sequences in the same sample as well. CDR3 DNA sequence: TGTGCCTGTGACCTACTGGGGGATACGCGTTGGGACACCCGACAGATGTTTTTC. It encodes CACDLLGDTRWDTRQMFF. J is TRDJ3 and V is TRDV2; 13 nucleotides match TRDD3. Germline V gives CDR1 GEAIGNYY, CDR2 EKD. The V gene end was trimmed by 3 bases and the J gene end by 4 bases; junction bases not matched to a gene: 5. The CDR3 runs to 18 residues.

The sample holds a few counts of this clone. This could be a read error, since a much larger clone is one nucleotide away. This chain connects TRDV2 to TRDJ3; D may be TRDD3 (6 bases). The CDR3 loop spans 22 amino acids. Per the germline V gene, CDR1 is GEAIGNYY and CDR2 is EKD. CDR3 sequence: CACDRMDVRGFPSSWDARQMFF. The DNA of the CDR3 is TGTGCCTGTGACCGGATGGATGTCCGGGGATTCCCGAGCTCCTGGGACGCCCGACAGATGTTTTTC.